This T cell receptor (beta chain) was sequenced during a study of blood T cells in healthy people across ages. The ends were cut back, 6 bases at V and 8 bases at J, with 24 bases in the middle. Germline CDR1 is DFQATT and CDR2 is SNEGSKA (reference sequence). The CDR3 loop spans 15 amino acids. This clonotype turned up a few times. It was with a sample-barcoded 5' primer and a J-beta primer mix that a second PCR of about 6 to 12 cycles was run. TCRdb re-analysed the 5' RACE reads in MiXCR, keeping a single row per CDR3 protein. This table has about 590,000 distinct CDR3 sequences, around 31% appearing once.

The chain uses TRBV20-1 and TRBJ2-3, with D possibly being TRBD2 (6 bases). The clonotype originates from a woman of 80 years or more in good health. The sequenced sample was blood. The chain's CDR3 is CSANAGDGSLGTQYF. For the CDR3, the DNA is TGCAGTGCGAATGCCGGCGACGGGAGTTTGGGTACGCAGTATTTT.